These 26 T cell receptor beta chains were sequenced from one sample in a study of CD8+ T cells in alopecia areata (dated by TCRdb to the late 2010s). Library construction relied on the immunoSEQ multiplex PCR assay. RNA was extracted from all samples and reverse transcribed into cDNA, which served as template for TCR sequencing. Drawn from immuneACCESS, this table holds only the in-frame rearrangements with V and J called that TCRdb kept. Clones are partly lost; checked studies trace under half to an unresolved V gene and leave the rest unexplained. Counted in this sample were 150,000 to 250,000 clones; about 62% of them appeared once. Jointly, the top ten make up 5.5% to 6% of the sample. The intended sense of this specimen's time point label: 20 to 30 weeks on oral tofacitinib. In light of the paper, this sample's treatment or condition label describes: oral pan-JAK inhibitor, 5-10 mg twice daily.

The sample in question was CD4+ T cells sorted from blood, obtained at week 24, from a patient treated with tofacitinib. Source of these receptors: a human donor with alopecia areata.

This rearrangement joins TRBV6-5 to TRBJ1-6; D not resolved. CDR3 length: 14 residues. The germline V gene encodes CDR1 MNHEY and CDR2 SVGAGI. The V end lost 5 bases, the J end lost 3 bases, and 8 bases lay between the germline ends. The CDR3 coding sequence is TGTGCCAGCAGTGACTTCAACTATAATTCACCCCTCCACTTT. Encoded protein: CASSDFNYNSPLHF.

DNA of the CDR3: TGTGCCAGCACCGCGCCAGGGTTTGGCTATGGCTACACCTTC. Translated, it gives CASTAPGFGYGYTF. This chain links TRBV5-4 with TRBJ1-2; D is possibly TRBD1 (5 bases). The CDR3 has 14 amino acids. In germline, CDR1 is SGHNT, CDR2 YYREEE (reference sequence). Trimming shortened V by 6 bases and J by 4 bases, and 16 bases separated the two germline ends.

This rearrangement joins TRBV9 to TRBJ2-3; D uncertain. Germline V gene sequence: CDR1 SGDLS, CDR2 YYNGEE. This CDR3 has 15 amino acids. V was trimmed by 3 bases and J by 2 bases, leaving 13 bases between them. CDR3 nucleotide sequence: TGTGCCAGCAGCGAGAACCCCCGGTTCACAGATACGCAGTATTTT. Its protein product is CASSENPRFTDTQYF. The whole variable domain, remainder taken from reference TRBV9 and TRBJ2-3, is DSGVTQTPKHLITATGQRVTLRCSPRSGDLSVYWYQQSLDQGLQFLIQYYNGEERAKGNILERFSAQQFPDLHSELNLSSLELGDSALYFCASSENPRFTDTQYFGPGTRLTVL.

This clone was detected only once. The V gene is TRBV29-1, the J gene TRBJ2-1; 9 nucleotides match TRBD2. Germline values: CDR1 SQVTM, CDR2 ANQGSEA. V lost 0 bases and J lost 14; bases outside the gene matches: 5. The CDR3 runs to 12 residues. CDR3 DNA: TGCAGCGTTGAAGACGGGCGGGGGGGCGAGTTCTTC. Encoded protein: CSVEDGRGGEFF.

V usage is TRBV7-9 and J usage is TRBJ2-7, with a tentative D call TRBD2 (6 bases). Trimming took off 8 bases at V and 0 bases at J, with 8 bases between the two ends. The CDR3 loop spans 12 amino acids. Germline CDR1 is SEHNR and CDR2 is FQNEAQ (reference sequence). Here the CDR3 reads CASGGSSYEQYF. CDR3 DNA sequence: TGTGCCAGCGGAGGGTCCTCCTACGAGCAGTACTTC. Full variable domain (remainder filled in from reference TRBV7-9 and TRBJ2-7): DTGVSQNPRHKITKRGQNVTFRCDPISEHNRLYWYRQTLGQGPEFLTYFQNEAQLEKSRLLSDRFSAERPKGSFSTLEIQRTEQGDSAMYLCASGGSSYEQYFGPGTRLTVT.

The chain couples TRBV5-1 to TRBJ2-1; 12 nucleotides match TRBD2. The CDR3 is 18 amino acids. Per the germline V gene, CDR1 is SGHRS and CDR2 is YFSETQ. J was trimmed by 5 bases and V by 0 bases; bases with no gene match: 9. CDR3 DNA: TGCGCCAGCAGCTTGGCCAGGTCTAGCGGGAGGGCGGACAATGAGCAGTTCTTC. This gives the protein CASSLARSSGRADNEQFF.

This clone has just one count. V and J are TRBV29-1 and TRBJ2-1; TRBD2 agrees at 7 bases. Trimming removed 5 bases from V and 5 bases from J; junction bases left unmatched: 9. In germline, CDR1 is SQVTM, CDR2 ANQGSEA. This CDR3 has 14 residues. The CDR3 coding sequence is TGCAGCGTTTACGATTCCGGGACTAACAATGAGCAGTTCTTC. Translation gives CSVYDSGTNNEQFF.

This clone was picked up a small number of times. This chain links TRBV18 with TRBJ1-1; TRBD1 might be the D (6 bases). V lost 3 bases and J lost 4, with 12 bases in between. The CDR3 sequence is 14 residues long. Germline loops: CDR1 KGHSH, CDR2 LQKENI. CDR3 DNA: TGTGCCAGCTCACCCTACAGGGAGGTCACTGAAGCTTTCTTT. It encodes CASSPYREVTEAFF.

This clone has a single count. J is TRBJ2-1 and V is TRBV5-6; D not certain. V dropped 1 base and J dropped 7 bases, with 15 bases sitting between them. The germline CDR1 and CDR2 sequences are SGHDT and YYEEEE. The CDR3 runs to 15 residues. This chain's CDR3 is CASSLLLHLGNEQFF. The CDR3 bases are TGTGCCAGCAGCTTGTTACTTCATCTGGGTAATGAGCAGTTCTTC.

The genes are TRBV4-3 and TRBJ1-2, with D possibly being TRBD1 (5 bases). Per the germline V gene, CDR1 is LGHNA and CDR2 is YSLEER. The CDR3 consists of 14 residues. V lost 1 base, J lost 8 bases, and 14 bases lay in between. The CDR3 region has the DNA TGCGCCAGCAGCCAAGTTCTGGCAGGGCGAGGCTACACCTTC. Residues: CASSQVLAGRGYTF.

The V gene is TRBV5-4, the J gene TRBJ2-1, with D perhaps matching TRBD2 (5 bases). CDR1 and CDR2 (germline): SGHNT, YYREEE (reference sequence). CDR3 length: 17 amino acids. Trimming left V 3 bases short and J 4 bases short, with 20 bases between. Here the CDR3 reads CASSSDPGLDQYNEQFF. CDR3 in DNA: TGTGCCAGCAGCTCCGACCCAGGACTGGACCAGTACAATGAGCAGTTCTTC.

This clone was seen a handful of times. The chain combines TRBV5-4 with TRBJ2-5, with D perhaps matching TRBD1 or TRBD2 (5 bases each). CDR3 length: 14 amino acids. The germline V and J ends were trimmed by 2 bases and 4 bases, with 12 bases remaining between them. In germline, CDR1 is SGHNT, CDR2 YYREEE (reference sequence). CDR3 sequence: CASSLPGTAETQYF. Here the CDR3 DNA reads TGTGCCAGCAGCTTACCGGGGACCGCAGAGACCCAGTACTTC.

In the case of this clone: Other DNA sequences in this specimen translate into the identical CDR3. The V and J genes are TRBV5-1 and TRBJ2-5; D not certain. The CDR3 runs to 11 residues. V lost 4 bases to trimming and J lost 4 bases, with 5 bases between them. Germline CDR1 and CDR2: SGHRS and YFSETQ. The CDR3 region is CASSLRETQYF. For the CDR3, the DNA is TGCGCCAGCAGCCTCCGAGAGACCCAGTACTTC.

The chain links TRBV6-1 to TRBJ2-3, with 10 nucleotides matching TRBD1. The CDR3 covers 14 residues. Germline values: CDR1 MNHNS, CDR2 SASEGT. Trimming removed 8 bases from V and 5 bases from J; junction bases left unmatched: 7. The CDR3 here is CASAETGGIDTQYF. The DNA of the CDR3 is TGTGCCAGCGCTGAGACAGGGGGCATAGATACGCAGTATTTT.

This clone has a single count. The chain employs TRBV5-1 and TRBJ2-5, with unresolved D. V lost 4 bases and J lost 1, with 14 bases in between. Germline CDR1 is SGHRS and CDR2 is YFSETQ. The CDR3 loop spans 15 amino acids. The CDR3 DNA sequence: TGCGCCAGCAGCCCTCAAAAATCCCGCCAAGAGACCCAGTACTTC. Translation: CASSPQKSRQETQYF.

The gene calls are TRBV27 and TRBJ1-5; 7 positions match TRBD1. CDR1 and CDR2 from the germline V gene are MNHEY and SMNVEV (reference sequence). The CDR3 runs 16 residues. Trimming at V came to 4 bases and at J to 2 bases, leaving 8 bases not matched to a gene. The CDR3 region has the DNA TGTGCCAGCAGTTACAGGGGCCTCCAGGGCAATCAGCCCCAGCATTTT. Translated, it gives CASSYRGLQGNQPQHF.

The CDR3 sequence is CASSLVFREQYF. The CDR3 bases are TGTGCCAGCAGCTTAGTTTTTCGCGAGCAGTACTTC. V and J are TRBV7-8 and TRBJ2-7; no clear D. Germline values: CDR1 SGHVS, CDR2 FQNEAQ. V was clipped by 1 base and J by 6 bases, with 7 bases between them. CDR3 length: 12 amino acids.

The chain has TRBV11-2 and TRBJ2-4; a possible D gene is TRBD1 (6 bases). Trimming removed 5 bases from V and 8 bases from J, with 13 bases in between. Germline CDR1 SGHAT, CDR2 FQNNGV. This CDR3 comprises 13 residues. The DNA for the CDR3 is TGTGCCAGCAGCGAACACAGGGAAGACATTCAGTACTTC. Translation gives CASSEHREDIQYF.

This clone appeared many times. The rearrangement links TRBV18 to TRBJ2-6; D uncertain. This CDR3 comprises 14 residues. V dropped 6 bases and J dropped 0 bases, with 6 bases sitting between them. Germline V CDR1 and CDR2: KGHSH, LQKENI. The chain's CDR3 is CASSPTSGANVLTF. The CDR3 DNA sequence: TGTGCCAGCTCGCCGACCTCTGGGGCCAACGTCCTGACTTTC.

This clone has just a few counts. V and J are TRBV6-1 and TRBJ2-7; D is unresolved. Trimming left V 0 bases short and J 6 bases short, with 6 bases between. CDR3 length equals 12 residues. Germline V gene sequence: CDR1 MNHNS, CDR2 SASEGT. In DNA form, the CDR3 reads TGTGCCAGCAGTGAAGCATCGACCGAGCAGTACTTC. Translation: CASSEASTEQYF.

The chain uses TRBV27 and TRBJ2-7; maybe TRBD1 (6 bases). Germline CDR1 reads MNHEY; CDR2 reads SMNVEV (reference sequence). The V gene lost 4 bases and the J gene lost 3 bases, with 13 bases spanning the gap. The CDR3 totals 14 residues. In DNA form, the CDR3 reads TGTGCCAGCAGTTACAGGGATACGGGCTACGAGCAGTACTTC. Translation: CASSYRDTGYEQYF.

V and J are TRBV19 and TRBJ1-5, with D possibly TRBD1 on 6 matching bases. Germline lookup yields CDR1 LNHDA and CDR2 SQIVND (reference sequence). V was shortened by 6 bases and J by 1 base, with 13 bases between the two germline ends. The CDR3 extends over 15 amino acids. The CDR3 DNA sequence: TGTGCCAGTAGATCCGACAGGAAGAGCAATCAGCCCCAGCATTTT. Its protein is CASRSDRKSNQPQHF.

This clone was seen a few times. This CDR3 is also generated by other DNA sequences in the sample. The rearrangement uses TRBV7-2 and TRBJ1-1, with D uncertain. CDR3 size: 13 residues. Germline CDR1 is SGHTA and CDR2 is FQGNSA. V shed 1 base and J shed 2 bases, with 5 bases lying between them. The CDR3, as DNA: TGTGCCAGCAGCTTAGAGGGAAACACTGAAGCTTTCTTT. It encodes CASSLEGNTEAFF.

This clone was found a few times. The chain combines TRBV15 with TRBJ2-3; TRBD2 agrees at 9 bases. Germline V lookup: CDR1 LNHNV, CDR2 YYDKDF (reference sequence). The CDR3 length is 16 residues. V trimming: 7 bases; J trimming: 7 bases; junction bases outside the gene matches: 15. CDR3 sequence: CATNDLAGEGDHTQYF. The CDR3 bases are TGTGCCACCAACGACTTAGCGGGAGAGGGTGATCATACGCAGTATTTT.

This rearrangement joins TRBV2 to TRBJ2-7; 10 bases are shared with TRBD2. Germline assignment: CDR1 SNHLY and CDR2 FYNNEI. The junction had 16 bases not matched to a gene; V was cut back by 8 bases and J by 0 bases. The CDR3 sequence is 18 residues long. CDR3 sequence reads: CASQNDLSGRSSSYEQYF. The CDR3 DNA reads TGTGCCAGCCAAAACGACCTTAGCGGGAGGTCCAGCTCCTACGAGCAGTACTTC.

Of note for this clone: The CDR3 end shows no conserved phenylalanine or tryptophan, and so a read error is likely. The J gene is TRBJ2-2, the V gene TRBV7-6; tentatively, D is TRBD1 (6 bases). This CDR3 is built from 13 residues. Germline CDR1 and CDR2: SGHVS and FNYEAQ. V was trimmed by 5 bases and J by 6 bases, leaving 10 bases between them. The CDR3, as DNA: TGTGCCAGCAGCGGTACAGGGCCCGGGGAGCTGTTTCTT. Residues: CASSGTGPGELFL.